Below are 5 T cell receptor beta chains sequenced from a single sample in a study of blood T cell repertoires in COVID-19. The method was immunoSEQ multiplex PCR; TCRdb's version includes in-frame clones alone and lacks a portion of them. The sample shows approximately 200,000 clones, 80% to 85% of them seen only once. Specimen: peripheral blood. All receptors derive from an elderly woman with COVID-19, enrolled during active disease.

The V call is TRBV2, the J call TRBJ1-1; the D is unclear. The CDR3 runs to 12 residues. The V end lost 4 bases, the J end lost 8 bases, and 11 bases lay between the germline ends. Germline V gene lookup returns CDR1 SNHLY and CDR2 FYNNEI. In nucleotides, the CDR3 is TGTGCCAGCAGTGCCCTTAACCGGGAAGCTTTCTTT. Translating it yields CASSALNREAFF.

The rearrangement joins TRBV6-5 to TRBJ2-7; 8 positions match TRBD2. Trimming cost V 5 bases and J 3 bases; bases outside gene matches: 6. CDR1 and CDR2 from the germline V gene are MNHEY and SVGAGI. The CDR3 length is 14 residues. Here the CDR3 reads CASSNSGDNYEQYF. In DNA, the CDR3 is TGTGCCAGCAGTAATAGCGGGGACAACTACGAGCAGTACTTC.

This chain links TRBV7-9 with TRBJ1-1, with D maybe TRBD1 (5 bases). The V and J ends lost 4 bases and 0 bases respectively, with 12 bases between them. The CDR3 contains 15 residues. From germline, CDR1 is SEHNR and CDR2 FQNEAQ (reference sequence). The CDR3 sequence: CASSWGRPVNTEAFF. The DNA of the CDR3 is TGTGCCAGCAGCTGGGGCCGACCCGTGAACACTGAAGCTTTCTTT.

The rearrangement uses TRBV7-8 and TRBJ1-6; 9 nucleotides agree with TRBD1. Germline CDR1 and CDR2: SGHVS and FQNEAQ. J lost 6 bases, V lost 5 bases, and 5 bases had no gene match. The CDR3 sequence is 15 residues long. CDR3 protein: CASSPPGQGNSPLHF. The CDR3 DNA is TGTGCCAGCAGCCCCCCGGGACAGGGTAATTCACCCCTCCACTTT. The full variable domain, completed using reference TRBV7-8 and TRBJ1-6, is GAGVSQSPRYKVAKRGQDVALRCDPISGHVSLFWYQQALGQGPEFLTYFQNEAQLDKSGLPSDRFFAERPEGSVSTLKIQRTQQEDSAVYLCASSPPGQGNSPLHFGNGTRLTVT.

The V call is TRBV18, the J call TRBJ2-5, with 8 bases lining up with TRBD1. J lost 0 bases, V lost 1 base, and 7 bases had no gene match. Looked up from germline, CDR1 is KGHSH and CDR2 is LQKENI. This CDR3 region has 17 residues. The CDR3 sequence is CASSPRQGATDQETQYF. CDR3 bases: TGTGCCAGCTCACCACGTCAGGGGGCTACGGACCAAGAGACCCAGTACTTC.